A single sample is the source of the 2 T cell receptor beta chains below, sequenced in a study of blood T cell repertoires in COVID-19. The protocol was immunoSEQ multiplex PCR, while the TCRdb copy is restricted to in-frame clones and leaves out a portion. The sample lists about 160,000 clones; roughly 90% were seen once. The sample taken for sequencing was peripheral blood. These receptors originate from a man aged 45 to 65 with acute or convalescent COVID-19.

J is TRBJ1-2 and V is TRBV27, with D perhaps TRBD1 (5 bases). Germline CDR1 MNHEY, CDR2 SMNVEV (reference sequence). V lost 0 bases and J 4 bases, leaving 9 bases between the germline ends. The CDR3 spans 14 residues. CDR3 protein: CASSLSTTAYGYTF. CDR3 bases: TGTGCCAGCAGTTTATCTACGACAGCCTATGGCTACACCTTC.

This sequence joins TRBV7-2 and TRBJ1-1; a weak D match, TRBD1 (6 bases). Trimming pared 6 bases from V and 6 bases from J, leaving 23 bases between. The CDR3 runs to 16 residues. Germline V CDR1 and CDR2: SGHTA, FQGNSA. The CDR3 protein is CASSPAGGAYEPEAFF. CDR3 bases: TGTGCCAGCAGTCCGGCTGGGGGGGCCTACGAGCCTGAAGCTTTCTTT.